This T cell receptor (beta chain) emerged from a study of blood T cell repertoires in COVID-19. Looking at the study overall: Acute-phase and convalescent COVID-19 samples originated in the United States, Italy and Spain. T cells, B-cell-depleted T cells, or PBMCs provided the cDNA or gDNA that served as material.

The CDR3 is 13 residues long. Looked up from germline, CDR1 is MNHEY and CDR2 is SVGEGT. The junction had 3 bases not matched to a gene; V was cut back by 5 bases and J by 7 bases. Authors' data handling: Counts of nucleated cells, estimated from reference gene primer amplification, were obtained. Using immunoSEQ multiplex PCR, the repertoire was profiled, and TCRdb retains in-frame clones only, with some absent. V and J calls and clone size are given by that table; D and trimming were obtained from the DNA. The data show over 200,000 clones, with around 83% seen just once and approximately 9% held by the top ten.

Sequencing was performed on peripheral blood. V is TRBV6-2 or TRBV6-3 and J is TRBJ1-5; 9 nucleotides align to TRBD1. This TCR derives from a man in his forties with active or convalescent COVID-19. The CDR3 DNA reads TGTGCCAGCAGTACAGGGGGCAGGCAGCCCCAGCATTTT. This gives the protein CASSTGGRQPQHF.